The T cell receptor (beta chain) under discussion was sequenced for a study of CD8+CD57+ T cells in acquired aplastic anemia. About the research overall: When averaged, DNA from sorted CD4+ and CD8+ cells came to 2.5 to 4 ug.

Study-wide results and limits: Patients and controls shared some 29 CD8+ CDR3 sequences, which appeared highly expressed in patients and within their immunodominant clones.

Of note for this clonotype: Its antigen is as yet unknown. One end of the junction is discordant with germline, which a read error may explain.

This CDR3 is built from 15 residues. Germline CDR1 SSHAT, CDR2 FNYEAQ (reference sequence). Selection for sequencing was limited to patients who had shown CD8+CD57+ cell expansion by flow cytometry. Patient blood was sampled before any therapy had been received. Investigators profiled TCR beta VDJ and CDR3 from genomic DNA template. TCRdb redid the calling of the reads with MiXCR, one entry per CDR3 protein. Counted here are roughly 180,000 distinct CDR3 sequences, roughly 65% occurring once; the ten biggest clones make up about 42%. Material for sequencing was sorted CD4+, CD8+, or CD8+CD57+ T cells (not recorded which) from PBMCs. The sequence came from a human donor with aplastic anemia. The V and J genes are TRBV7-7 and TRBJ2-7, with a tentative D call TRBD1 (6 bases). The CDR3 here is CASSPGAGTAYEQYF. Here the CDR3 DNA reads TGTGCTAGCAGCCCAGGGGCGGGTACGGCCTACGAGCAGTACTTC.